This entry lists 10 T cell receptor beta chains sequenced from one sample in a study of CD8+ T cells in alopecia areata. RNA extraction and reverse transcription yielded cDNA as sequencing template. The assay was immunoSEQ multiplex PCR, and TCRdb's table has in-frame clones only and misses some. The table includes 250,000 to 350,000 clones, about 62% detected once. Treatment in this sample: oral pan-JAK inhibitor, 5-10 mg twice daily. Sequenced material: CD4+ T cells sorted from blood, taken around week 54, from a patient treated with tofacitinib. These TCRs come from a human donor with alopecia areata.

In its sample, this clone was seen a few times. In DNA, the CDR3 is TGTGCCAGCAGCTTAGAAGGGGGCGCATTTGAAAAACTGTTTTTT. Translated: CASSLEGGAFEKLFF. This sequence joins TRBV7-9 and TRBJ1-4; TRBD1 agrees at 7 bases. V shed 1 base and J 7 bases; nucleotides not matched to a gene: 6. Germline assignment: CDR1 SEHNR and CDR2 FQNEAQ (reference sequence). The CDR3 consists of 15 residues.

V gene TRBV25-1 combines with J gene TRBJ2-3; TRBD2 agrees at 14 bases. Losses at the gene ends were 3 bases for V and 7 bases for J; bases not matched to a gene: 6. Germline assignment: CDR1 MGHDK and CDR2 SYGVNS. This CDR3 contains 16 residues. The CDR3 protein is CASSESGLAGGYTQYF. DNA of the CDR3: TGTGCCAGCAGTGAGTCCGGACTAGCGGGGGGATATACGCAGTATTTT.

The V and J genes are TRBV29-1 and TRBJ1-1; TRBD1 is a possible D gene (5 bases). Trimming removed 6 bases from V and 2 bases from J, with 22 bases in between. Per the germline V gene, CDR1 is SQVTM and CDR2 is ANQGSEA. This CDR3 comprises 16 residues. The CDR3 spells CSVAGLPTEGNTEAFF. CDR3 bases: TGCAGCGTAGCGGGACTCCCCACCGAGGGAAACACTGAAGCTTTCTTT.

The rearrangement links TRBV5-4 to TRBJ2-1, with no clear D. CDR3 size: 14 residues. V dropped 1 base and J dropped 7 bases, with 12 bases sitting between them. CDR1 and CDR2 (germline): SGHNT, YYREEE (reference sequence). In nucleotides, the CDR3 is TGTGCCAGCAGCTTGTGGCTCGTCCCTAATGAGCAGTTCTTC. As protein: CASSLWLVPNEQFF.

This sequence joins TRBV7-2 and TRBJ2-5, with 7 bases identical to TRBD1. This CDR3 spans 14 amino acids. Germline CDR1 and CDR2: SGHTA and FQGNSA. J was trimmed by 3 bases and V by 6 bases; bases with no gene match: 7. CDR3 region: CASRRDSNKETQYF. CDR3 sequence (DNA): TGTGCCAGCAGAAGGGACAGCAATAAAGAGACCCAGTACTTC.

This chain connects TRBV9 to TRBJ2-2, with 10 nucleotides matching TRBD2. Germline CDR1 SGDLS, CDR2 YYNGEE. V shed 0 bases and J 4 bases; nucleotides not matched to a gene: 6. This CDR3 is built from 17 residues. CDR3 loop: CASSVAGLAGVTGELFF. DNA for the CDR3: TGTGCCAGCAGCGTAGCAGGGCTAGCGGGAGTCACCGGGGAGCTGTTTTTT.

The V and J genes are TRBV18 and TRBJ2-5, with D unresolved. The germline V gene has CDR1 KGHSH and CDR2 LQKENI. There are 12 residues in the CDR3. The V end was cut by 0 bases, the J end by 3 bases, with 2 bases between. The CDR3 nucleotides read TGTGCCAGCTCACCACCGAAAGAGACCCAGTACTTC. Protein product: CASSPPKETQYF.

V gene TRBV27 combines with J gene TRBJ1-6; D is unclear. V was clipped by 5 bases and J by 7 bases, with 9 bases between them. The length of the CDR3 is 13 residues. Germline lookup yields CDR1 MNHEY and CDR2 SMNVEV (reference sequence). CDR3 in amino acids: CASSVTENSPLHF. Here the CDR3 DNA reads TGTGCCAGCAGTGTAACAGAGAATTCACCCCTCCACTTT.

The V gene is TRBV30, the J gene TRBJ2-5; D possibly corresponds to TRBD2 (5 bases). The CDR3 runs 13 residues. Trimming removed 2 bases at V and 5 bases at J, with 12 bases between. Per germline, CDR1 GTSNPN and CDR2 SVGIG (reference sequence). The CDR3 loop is CAWSPPGGETQYF. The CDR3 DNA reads TGTGCCTGGAGTCCCCCAGGCGGGGAGACCCAGTACTTC.

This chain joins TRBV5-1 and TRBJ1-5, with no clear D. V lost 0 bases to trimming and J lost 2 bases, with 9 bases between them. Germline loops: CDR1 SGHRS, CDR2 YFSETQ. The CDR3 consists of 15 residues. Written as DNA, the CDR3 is TGCGCCAGCAGCTTGGAGGGCAGCGGCAATCAGCCCCAGCATTTT. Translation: CASSLEGSGNQPQHF.